Presented here are 31 T cell receptor beta chains from one specimen sequenced in a study of blood T cell repertoires in COVID-19. The assay was immunoSEQ multiplex PCR, and TCRdb's table has in-frame clones only and misses some. The sample consists of roughly 9,900 clones, roughly four fifths of them appearing once. Material: peripheral blood. These receptors all stem from a human donor in a cohort sampled during active COVID-19.

This clone was found a few times. The chain has TRBV19 and TRBJ1-1; D ambiguous. Trimming took 3 bases from V and 5 from J, leaving 22 bases between them. The CDR3 is 17 amino acids. Germline loops: CDR1 LNHDA, CDR2 SQIVND (reference sequence). CDR3 loop: CASSIAGFYGQWTEAFF. CDR3 sequence (DNA): TGTGCCAGTAGTATCGCGGGGTTTTATGGCCAATGGACTGAAGCTTTCTTT.

V is TRBV24-1 and J is TRBJ2-5; TRBD2 might be the D (6 bases). Trimming shortened V by 3 bases and J by 3 bases, and 10 bases separated the two germline ends. The CDR3 consists of 14 residues. Germline V gives CDR1 KGHDR, CDR2 SFDVKD. In nucleotides, the CDR3 is TGTGCCACCAGTGATGGGGGGTGGGAAGAGACCCAGTACTTC. It codes for CATSDGGWEETQYF.

This clone showed up just once. The chain links TRBV3-1 (or the pseudogene TRBV3-2) to TRBJ2-7; 8 bases align to TRBD1. The V gene end was trimmed by 3 bases and the J gene end by 0 bases; junction bases not matched to a gene: 16. Germline values: CDR1 LGHDT, CDR2 YNNKEL (reference sequence). There are 19 residues in the CDR3. CDR3 sequence (DNA): TGTGCCAGCAGCCACCTAGGACCGGGAACAGGGGGGATCTCCTACGAGCAGTACTTC. Translated: CASSHLGPGTGGISYEQYF.

V usage is TRBV13 and J usage is TRBJ1-6; D is ambiguous. In germline, CDR1 is PRHDT, CDR2 FYEKMQ (reference sequence). Trimming left V 4 bases short and J 7 bases short, with 8 bases between. The CDR3 runs to 13 residues. CDR3 coding DNA: TGTGCCAGCAGCTCCTCCAGGAATTCACCCCTCCACTTT. This codes for CASSSSRNSPLHF.

This chain uses TRBV18 with TRBJ2-3, with 8 bases lining up with TRBD2. Germline assignment: CDR1 KGHSH and CDR2 LQKENI. The V segment lost 2 bases and the J segment 5 bases; nucleotides outside the gene matches: 6. There are 15 residues in the CDR3. The CDR3 region is CASSPNSGVLDTQYF. CDR3 DNA sequence: TGTGCCAGCTCACCAAATAGCGGGGTTTTAGATACGCAGTATTTT.

In its sample, this clone was seen a few times. The chain joins TRBV7-8 to TRBJ1-1, with a possible D match to TRBD1 (6 bases). This CDR3 is built from 15 residues. With 5 bases removed from V and 8 bases from J, the gap between germline ends came to 21 bases. Looked up from germline, CDR1 is SGHVS and CDR2 is FQNEAQ. The CDR3 loop reads CASSAGITGRAEAFF. CDR3 bases: TGTGCCAGCAGCGCGGGTATAACAGGGCGGGCGGAAGCTTTCTTT.

This clone was seen just once. One junction end does not reproduce the germline sequence, and a read error may be involved. CDR3 in DNA: TGCGCCAGCAGCCCCGGGACAGGGTTTGGGGTCAACGTCCTGACTTTC. Its translation: CASSPGTGFGVNVLTF. The chain links TRBV5-1 to TRBJ2-6; TRBD1 agrees at 9 bases. Germline assignment: CDR1 SGHRS and CDR2 YFSETQ. This CDR3 has 16 amino acids.

This chain links TRBV7-9 with TRBJ1-1, with 7 bases matching TRBD1. V dropped 6 bases and J dropped 0; count of bases not matched to a gene: 10. The germline V gene encodes CDR1 SEHNR and CDR2 FQNEAQ (reference sequence). The CDR3 totals 16 residues. DNA for the CDR3: TGTGCCAGCAGATTATACCCCGGGACAGTGAACACTGAAGCTTTCTTT. Amino acid sequence: CASRLYPGTVNTEAFF.

The chain combines TRBV18 with TRBJ1-5; D gene uncertain. Germline loops: CDR1 KGHSH, CDR2 LQKENI. This CDR3 has 14 residues. V was shortened by 3 bases and J by 1 base, with 7 bases between the two germline ends. This CDR3 reads CASSPSNSNQPQHF. As DNA, the CDR3 is TGTGCCAGCTCACCCAGTAACAGCAATCAGCCCCAGCATTTT.

This clone was seen just once. The V and J genes are TRBV6-2 or TRBV6-3 and TRBJ2-6, with TRBD1 identical over 8 bases. The germline gives CDR1 MNHEY, CDR2 SVGEGT. The CDR3 spans 19 residues. The V and J ends lost 5 bases and 2 bases, in that order; junction bases with no gene match: 14. The CDR3 nucleotides are TGTGCCAGCAGTCAAACTTGGACAGGGTACGGGCCTGGGGCCAACGTCCTGACTTTC. This codes for CASSQTWTGYGPGANVLTF.

V is TRBV6-5 and J is TRBJ2-7; D perhaps matches TRBD1 (6 bases). This CDR3 has 15 residues. Germline V gene data show CDR1 as MNHEY and CDR2 as SVGAGI. Trimming shortened V by 6 bases and J by 7 bases, and 22 bases separated the two germline ends. CDR3 in amino acids: CASSFRGRSSEEQYF. The CDR3 DNA is TGTGCCAGCAGCTTCAGGGGCCGTTCTTCGGAGGAGCAGTACTTC.

This clone was seen a single time. The CDR3 DNA follows: TGTGCCAGCAGCCCGACAGGGGAAGACCAGCCCCAGCATTTT. It encodes CASSPTGEDQPQHF. The rearrangement joins TRBV5-6 to TRBJ1-5; 8 bases are a match to TRBD1. Germline CDR1 is SGHDT and CDR2 is YYEEEE. The V segment lost 4 bases and the J segment 7 bases; nucleotides outside the gene matches: 7. The CDR3 sequence is 14 residues long. Supplemented by reference TRBV5-6 and TRBJ1-5, the full variable domain reads DAGVTQSPTHLIKTRGQQVTLRCSPKSGHDTVSWYQQALGQGPQFIFQYYEEEERQRGNFPDRFSGHQFPNYSSELNVNALLLGDSALYLCASSPTGEDQPQHFGDGTRLSIL.

The chain is built from TRBV5-1 and TRBJ1-1; D gene unclear. Germline CDR1 SGHRS, CDR2 YFSETQ. With 0 bases removed from V and 3 bases from J, the gap between germline ends came to 6 bases. The CDR3 is made up of 13 amino acids. In DNA form, the CDR3 reads TGCGCCAGCAGCTTGGCCCAGGACACTGAAGCTTTCTTT. It specifies CASSLAQDTEAFF.

This chain joins TRBV6-6 and TRBJ1-1; 7 positions match TRBD1. The CDR3 is 12 amino acids. Germline-derived CDR1 and CDR2 are MNHNY and SVGAGI (reference sequence). Unmatched junction bases numbered 0, after V lost 2 bases and J lost 6 bases. For the CDR3, the DNA is TGTGCCAGCAGTTACAGGGGGCCTGAAGCTTTCTTT. This gives the protein CASSYRGPEAFF.

This chain connects TRBV3-1 (or the pseudogene TRBV3-2) to TRBJ2-7, with D uncertain. Trimming cost V 0 bases and J 2 bases, with 23 bases left between them. The length of the CDR3 is 19 residues. Germline V gives CDR1 LGHDT, CDR2 YNNKEL (reference sequence). In DNA form, the CDR3 reads TGTGCCAGCAGCCAAGAGAACCCTTTAGGAGCGACGGTCCCCTACGAGCAGTACTTC. It codes for CASSQENPLGATVPYEQYF.

CDR3 in DNA: TGTGCCAGCAGCGCCACTAGCGGAGGGGAGACCCAGTACTTC. This codes for CASSATSGGETQYF. The rearrangement joins TRBV28 to TRBJ2-5; TRBD2 agrees at 8 bases. This CDR3 is built from 14 residues. The V and J ends lost 6 bases and 5 bases, in that order; junction bases with no gene match: 8. Germline-derived CDR1 and CDR2 are MDHEN and SYDVKM.

This clone has only one observation. The chain recombines TRBV9 with TRBJ2-7; D ambiguous. V was clipped by 1 base and J by 3 bases, with 23 bases between them. The CDR3 covers 18 residues. Germline V gene data show CDR1 as SGDLS and CDR2 as YYNGEE. The CDR3 reads CASSVYGTALVTYYEQYF. Here the CDR3 DNA reads TGTGCCAGCAGCGTATACGGTACTGCCCTAGTCACCTACTACGAGCAGTACTTC.

This chain links TRBV7-2 with TRBJ1-3; D is perhaps TRBD1 (5 bases). V was pared by 6 bases and J by 4 bases, with 13 bases between. The CDR3 sequence is 14 residues long. Germline CDR1 SGHTA, CDR2 FQGNSA. The chain's CDR3 is CASRPQGAGNTIYF. CDR3 coding DNA: TGTGCCAGCAGGCCTCAAGGGGCCGGAAACACCATATATTTT.

The chain is built from TRBV5-1 and TRBJ1-4; 7 nucleotides line up with TRBD1. The CDR3 runs 15 residues. With V trimmed by 4 bases and J by 0 bases, 3 bases remained unmatched. From germline, CDR1 is SGHRS and CDR2 YFSETQ. The chain's CDR3 is CASSIDRATNEKLFF. The CDR3 region has the DNA TGCGCCAGCAGCATCGACAGGGCAACTAATGAAAAACTGTTTTTT. Full variable domain (missing parts from reference TRBV5-1 and TRBJ1-4): KAGVTQTPRYLIKTRGQQVTLSCSPISGHRSVSWYQQTPGQGLQFLFEYFSETQRNKGNFPGRFSGRQFSNSRSEMNVSTLELGDSALYLCASSIDRATNEKLFFGSGTQLSVL.

The gene calls are TRBV6-4 and TRBJ1-6; 7 bases are a match to TRBD1. The length of the CDR3 is 14 residues. V was clipped by 6 bases and J by 6 bases; unmatched bases: 5. Germline V CDR1 and CDR2: MRHNA, SNTAGT. CDR3 coding DNA: TGTGCCAGCAGGGGAACAGGGGCTAATTCACCCCTCCACTTT. It translates to CASRGTGANSPLHF.

The chain carries TRBV11-3 and TRBJ2-7; 8 nucleotides agree with TRBD1. CDR1 SGHNT and CDR2 YENEEA come from the germline V gene. The CDR3 runs 15 residues. Germline trimming cut 5 bases from V and 6 bases from J; bases unmatched to any gene: 12. The CDR3 sequence: CASSRSGTGDSEQYF. In nucleotides, the CDR3 is TGTGCCAGCAGCCGATCCGGGACAGGCGACTCCGAGCAGTACTTC.

This rearrangement joins TRBV9 to TRBJ2-3; 12 nucleotides align to TRBD2. The CDR3 runs to 16 residues. The V and J ends lost 3 bases and 5 bases, in that order; junction bases with no gene match: 7. From germline, CDR1 is SGDLS and CDR2 YYNGEE. CDR3 bases: TGTGCCAGCAGCGCGCGGACTAGCGGGGCCGGAGATACGCAGTATTTT. Protein sequence: CASSARTSGAGDTQYF.

This chain connects TRBV5-1 to TRBJ1-4; TRBD1 matches at 10 bases. This CDR3 is 15 amino acids long. The ends lost 4 bases at V and 5 bases at J; junction bases unmatched: 5. Germline lookup yields CDR1 SGHRS and CDR2 YFSETQ. CDR3 protein: CASSIPGQGNEKLFF. CDR3 bases: TGCGCCAGCAGCATACCGGGACAGGGGAATGAAAAACTGTTTTTT.

The rearrangement links TRBV7-2 to TRBJ2-7, with D tentatively TRBD1 (5 bases). V gave up 0 bases and J gave up 6 bases, with 9 bases separating them. CDR3 size: 13 residues. Germline V gene sequence: CDR1 SGHTA, CDR2 FQGNSA. This chain's CDR3 is CASSLAGEFEQYF. The CDR3 region has the DNA TGTGCCAGCAGCTTAGCAGGGGAATTCGAGCAGTACTTC. The variable domain in full, with the rest retrieved from reference TRBV7-2 and TRBJ2-7, is GAGVSQSPSNKVTEKGKDVELRCDPISGHTALYWYRQSLGQGLEFLIYFQGNSAPDKSGLPSDRFSAERTGGSVSTLTIQRTQQEDSAVYLCASSLAGEFEQYFGPGTRLTVT.

The rearrangement joins TRBV11-2 to TRBJ2-7; no clear D gene. The V end was cut by 0 bases, the J end by 2 bases, with 26 bases between. This CDR3 comprises 20 residues. CDR1 is SGHAT and CDR2 is FQNNGV in the germline V gene. The CDR3 DNA reads as TGTGCCAGCAGCTTAGATCTTACCCAGTTTCTCCGGGTCGCTACCTACGAGCAGTACTTC. Protein product: CASSLDLTQFLRVATYEQYF.

The CDR3 bases are TGTGCCAGCAGCTTGTCGAGCTCTGGGGCCAACGTCCTGACTTTC. It translates to CASSLSSSGANVLTF. The genes are TRBV11-2 and TRBJ2-6; no firm D call. Germline CDR1 SGHAT, CDR2 FQNNGV. Trimming removed 3 bases at V and 0 bases at J, with 6 bases between. The length of the CDR3 is 15 residues.

The V gene is TRBV5-4, the J gene TRBJ1-2; TRBD1 might be the D (6 bases). Germline CDR1 and CDR2: SGHNT and YYREEE (reference sequence). This CDR3 is built from 14 residues. Trimming took 4 bases from V and 6 from J, leaving 16 bases between them. Here the CDR3 DNA reads TGTGCCAGCAGCGCGCCCTCCGGGGGGCATGGCTACACCTTC. This sequence encodes CASSAPSGGHGYTF.

The chain's CDR3 is CASSQEGRGPYNEQFF. The CDR3 nucleotides read TGTGCCAGCAGCCAGGAGGGTAGAGGACCATACAATGAGCAGTTCTTC. The rearrangement joins TRBV11-2 to TRBJ2-1, with D tentatively TRBD2 (6 bases). Germline lookup yields CDR1 SGHAT and CDR2 FQNNGV. There are 16 residues in the CDR3. V was clipped by 5 bases and J by 4 bases, with 18 bases between them.

This chain's CDR3 is CASSTRQGGPPYEQYF. The CDR3, as DNA: TGTGCCAGCAGCACAAGACAGGGGGGCCCCCCCTACGAGCAGTACTTC. The chain links TRBV6-6 to TRBJ2-7; 9 bases match TRBD1. CDR1 and CDR2 (germline): MNHNY, SVGAGI (reference sequence). The CDR3 has 16 amino acids. V lost 6 bases to trimming and J lost 2 bases; unmatched junction nucleotides: 11.

The sample holds a few counts of this clone. J is TRBJ1-1 and V is TRBV7-8, with 7 bases identical to TRBD1. This CDR3 region has 16 residues. Losses at the gene ends were 5 bases for V and 0 bases for J; bases not matched to a gene: 9. Germline lookup yields CDR1 SGHVS and CDR2 FQNEAQ. The CDR3 DNA sequence: TGTGCCAGCAGCACCAACAGGGGAGGAGTGAACACTGAAGCTTTCTTT. Its translation: CASSTNRGGVNTEAFF.

This clone was observed once. V and J are TRBV19 and TRBJ2-7; 7 nucleotides line up with TRBD1. The CDR3 has 15 residues. Germline assignment: CDR1 LNHDA and CDR2 SQIVND (reference sequence). The junction had 7 bases not matched to a gene; V was cut back by 5 bases and J by 0 bases. The CDR3 loop is CASSPDRAFSYEQYF. Written as DNA, the CDR3 is TGTGCCAGTAGTCCTGACAGGGCCTTCTCCTACGAGCAGTACTTC.